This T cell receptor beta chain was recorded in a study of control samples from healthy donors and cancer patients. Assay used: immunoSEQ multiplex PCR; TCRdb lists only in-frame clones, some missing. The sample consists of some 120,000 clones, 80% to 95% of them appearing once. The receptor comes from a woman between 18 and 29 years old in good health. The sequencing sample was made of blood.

The CDR3 spells CASSRNRLGENIQYF. DNA for the CDR3: TGCGCCAGCAGCCGGAACCGACTAGGAGAGAACATTCAGTACTTC. The chain has TRBV5-1 and TRBJ2-4; D is perhaps TRBD2 (6 bases). Trimming took off 4 bases at V and 7 bases at J, with 18 bases between the two ends. This CDR3 is built from 15 residues. From germline, CDR1 is SGHRS and CDR2 YFSETQ. The full variable domain, rest sourced from reference TRBV5-1 and TRBJ2-4, is KAGVTQTPRYLIKTRGQQVTLSCSPISGHRSVSWYQQTPGQGLQFLFEYFSETQRNKGNFPGRFSGRQFSNSRSEMNVSTLELGDSALYLCASSRNRLGENIQYFGAGTRLSVL.